A selection of T cell receptor beta chains follows, all from one sample in a study of blood T cells in healthy people across ages. In TCRdb, the 5' RACE reads were re-called with MiXCR into one record per CDR3 protein. This sample has 1,500,000 or so distinct CDR3 sequences; approximately 43% occur once, and the top ten carry more than 4%. Source material: blood. Receptor source: a young woman in good health. CDR3s include the opening cysteine and the closing phenylalanine or tryptophan. Fields, in order: clone size, D gene, V gene, J gene, CDR3 DNA, CDR3 protein. The D gene is left open where the match is weak. The listing skips clone size in some rows; elsewhere it reads once, few, many or a size class.

abundance: few
d_gene: TRBD1
v_gene: TRBV7-3
j_gene: TRBJ2-1
CDR3nt: TGTGCCAGCAGCTTGACAGGGTCCGTCTACAATGAGCAGTTCTTC
CDR3aa: CASSLTGSVYNEQFF

abundance: .
d_gene: .
v_gene: TRBV10-3
j_gene: TRBJ1-1
CDR3nt: TGTGCCATCAGCTTATACGGGAATTCCGCTGAAGCTTTCTTT
CDR3aa: CAISLYGNSAEAFF

abundance: few
d_gene: .
v_gene: TRBV27
j_gene: TRBJ2-1
CDR3nt: TGTGCCAGCACCGGGAACTCCCACAATGAGCAGTTCTTC
CDR3aa: CASTGNSHNEQFF

abundance: .
d_gene: .
v_gene: TRBV11-2
j_gene: TRBJ2-1
CDR3nt: TGTGCCAGCAGCTTAGAACCAACCTCCTACAATGAGCAGTTCTTC
CDR3aa: CASSLEPTSYNEQFF

abundance: few
d_gene: .
v_gene: TRBV9
j_gene: TRBJ2-1
CDR3nt: TGTGCCAGCAGTAGGGGAGACTCCTACAATGAGCAGTTCTTC
CDR3aa: CASSRGDSYNEQFF

abundance: few
d_gene: .
v_gene: TRBV6-2/TRBV6-3
j_gene: TRBJ2-1
CDR3nt: TGTGCCAGCAGTTACAGAGGCAACGGCTACAATGAGCAGTTCTTC
CDR3aa: CASSYRGNGYNEQFF

abundance: .
d_gene: .
v_gene: TRBV3-1
j_gene: TRBJ2-2
CDR3nt: TGTGCCAGCAGCCCGCGGGACACCTCTTTCACCGGGGAGCTGTTTTTT
CDR3aa: CASSPRDTSFTGELFF

abundance: .
d_gene: .
v_gene: TRBV21-1
j_gene: TRBJ2-1
CDR3nt: TGTGCCAGCAGATCACCGGGAGCAGAAGGCCTTTTTGAGTTCAATGAGCAGTTCTTC
CDR3aa: CASRSPGAEGLFEFNEQFF

abundance: .
d_gene: .
v_gene: TRBV7-9
j_gene: TRBJ2-5
CDR3nt: TGTGCCAGCAGCACCGTACCTACTACAGGGTTCCGCGATGAGCAGTACTTC
CDR3aa: CASSTVPTTGFRDEQYF

abundance: .
d_gene: TRBD2
v_gene: TRBV12-3/TRBV12-4
j_gene: TRBJ2-3
CDR3nt: TGTGCCAGCAGTTTAAGGGGTGGGGGGGAGAAGCAGTATTTT
CDR3aa: CASSLRGGGEKQYF

abundance: .
d_gene: TRBD1
v_gene: TRBV5-6
j_gene: TRBJ2-2
CDR3nt: TGTGCCAGCAGCCCGAACCGTGACAGGGACACCGGGGAGCTGTTTTTT
CDR3aa: CASSPNRDRDTGELFF

abundance: few
d_gene: .
v_gene: TRBV12-3/TRBV12-4
j_gene: TRBJ2-5
CDR3nt: TGTGCCAGCAGTTTTGGTAGGCGAGAGACCCAGTACTTC
CDR3aa: CASSFGRRETQYF

abundance: few
d_gene: .
v_gene: TRBV20-1
j_gene: TRBJ2-3
CDR3nt: TGCAGTTTTGCTACCCCGCTAGACACAGATACGCAGTATTTT
CDR3aa: CSFATPLDTDTQYF

abundance: few
d_gene: .
v_gene: TRBV13
j_gene: TRBJ2-3
CDR3nt: TGTGCCAGCAGCTCCCAACTTTTCGGGGGACTCCAAGTCGATACGCAGTATTTT
CDR3aa: CASSSQLFGGLQVDTQYF